The rows below give T cell receptor beta chains drawn from one sample of a study of blood T cell repertoires in COVID-19. Profiling relied on immunoSEQ multiplex PCR, and the TCRdb table lists in-frame clones only, not all of them. Found here are about 440,000 clones, around nine tenths of them singletons; the top ten hold around 4.5%. Input material: peripheral blood. Source of these receptors: a woman in her 30s with acute or convalescent COVID-19. CDR3s include the opening cysteine and the closing phenylalanine or tryptophan. The D gene is left open where the match is weak. Some rows mark clone size as missing; the rest say once, few, many or name a class of expanded clone.

v_gene: TRBV19; abundance: NA; j_gene: TRBJ2-7; d_gene: TRBD1; CDR3aa: CASSIKSGTAYEQYF; CDR3nt: TGTGCCAGTAGTATCAAGTCCGGGACAGCCTACGAGCAGTACTTC
v_gene: TRBV24-1; abundance: NA; j_gene: TRBJ2-5; d_gene: TRBD2; CDR3aa: CATSPSGGALEVKTQYF; CDR3nt: TGTGCCACCAGTCCTAGCGGGGGGGCCTTAGAAGTGAAGACCCAGTACTTC
v_gene: TRBV6-1; abundance: NA; j_gene: TRBJ2-7; d_gene: NA; CDR3aa: CASSEANRYEQYF; CDR3nt: TGTGCCAGCAGTGAAGCGAACAGGTACGAGCAGTACTTC
v_gene: TRBV4-1; abundance: NA; j_gene: TRBJ2-5; d_gene: NA; CDR3aa: CASSHDYGQLQETQYF; CDR3nt: TGCGCCAGCAGCCACGACTACGGACAGCTCCAAGAGACCCAGTACTTC
v_gene: TRBV29-1; abundance: NA; j_gene: TRBJ2-1; d_gene: TRBD2; CDR3aa: CSVEWLAGGSEQFF; CDR3nt: TGCAGCGTTGAATGGCTAGCGGGGGGGAGCGAGCAGTTCTTC
v_gene: TRBV19; abundance: NA; j_gene: TRBJ1-5; d_gene: NA; CDR3aa: CASSQKVGNQPQHF; CDR3nt: TGTGCCAGTAGTCAAAAAGTAGGCAATCAGCCCCAGCATTTT
v_gene: TRBV12-3/TRBV12-4; abundance: NA; j_gene: TRBJ2-5; d_gene: NA; CDR3aa: CASSLVVGETQYF; CDR3nt: TGTGCCAGCAGTTTGGTAGTGGGCGAGACCCAGTACTTC
v_gene: TRBV28; abundance: NA; j_gene: TRBJ2-3; d_gene: TRBD1; CDR3aa: CASRPTGVGPGTQYF; CDR3nt: TGTGCCAGCAGGCCAACAGGGGTCGGTCCAGGTACGCAGTATTTT
v_gene: TRBV3-1/TRBV3-2; abundance: NA; j_gene: TRBJ2-1; d_gene: TRBD2; CDR3aa: CASSGHGTSGGLDVDEQFF; CDR3nt: TGTGCCAGCAGCGGACACGGGACTAGCGGGGGGCTCGATGTCGATGAGCAGTTCTTC
v_gene: TRBV5-1; abundance: NA; j_gene: TRBJ1-1; d_gene: TRBD1; CDR3aa: CASSYQGVTEAFF; CDR3nt: TGCGCCAGCAGTTACCAGGGGGTCACTGAAGCTTTCTTT
v_gene: TRBV28; abundance: once; j_gene: TRBJ2-7; d_gene: NA; CDR3aa: CASTAGRISEQYF; CDR3nt: TGTGCCAGCACCGCGGGGAGAATAAGCGAGCAGTACTTC
v_gene: TRBV4-1; abundance: few; j_gene: TRBJ1-5; d_gene: NA; CDR3aa: CASSASGISNQPQHF; CDR3nt: TGCGCCAGCAGCGCTTCGGGGATTAGCAATCAGCCCCAGCATTTT
v_gene: TRBV7-3; abundance: NA; j_gene: TRBJ1-1; d_gene: NA; CDR3aa: CASSFQGNTEAFF; CDR3nt: TGTGCCAGCAGCTTTCAGGGGAACACTGAAGCTTTCTTT
v_gene: TRBV6-5; abundance: NA; j_gene: TRBJ1-6; d_gene: NA; CDR3aa: CASSGTRGNSPLHF; CDR3nt: TGTGCCAGCAGCGGTACCAGGGGTAATTCACCCCTCCACTTT
v_gene: TRBV29-1; abundance: NA; j_gene: TRBJ2-7; d_gene: NA; CDR3aa: CSVEDPVRSYEQYF; CDR3nt: TGCAGCGTTGAAGATCCTGTACGGTCCTACGAGCAGTACTTC
v_gene: TRBV7-9; abundance: NA; j_gene: TRBJ2-7; d_gene: TRBD1; CDR3aa: CASSPQGAGTYEQYF; CDR3nt: TGTGCCAGCAGCCCCCAGGGGGCAGGGACCTACGAGCAGTACTTC
v_gene: TRBV3-1/TRBV3-2; abundance: NA; j_gene: TRBJ1-1; d_gene: NA; CDR3aa: CASSQGNTEAFF; CDR3nt: TGTGCCAGCAGTCAGGGGAACACTGAAGCTTTCTTT
v_gene: TRBV29-1; abundance: NA; j_gene: TRBJ2-2; d_gene: TRBD2; CDR3aa: CSVEIAGDYTGELFF; CDR3nt: TGCAGCGTAGAAATAGCGGGGGACTACACCGGGGAGCTGTTTTTT
v_gene: TRBV19; abundance: NA; j_gene: TRBJ1-2; d_gene: NA; CDR3aa: CASNRGDAGGMDTF; CDR3nt: TGTGCCAGTAACCGGGGGGACGCCGGAGGCATGGACACCTTC
v_gene: TRBV18; abundance: NA; j_gene: TRBJ2-6; d_gene: NA; CDR3aa: CASSPAGNANVLTF; CDR3nt: TGTGCCAGCTCACCAGCAGGAAACGCCAACGTCCTGACTTTC
v_gene: TRBV27; abundance: NA; j_gene: TRBJ1-5; d_gene: NA; CDR3aa: CASSAGTPLQPQHF; CDR3nt: TGTGCCAGCTCTGCCGGGACACCTCTTCAGCCCCAGCATTTT
v_gene: TRBV6-1; abundance: NA; j_gene: TRBJ2-7; d_gene: NA; CDR3aa: CASSELGGSYEQYF; CDR3nt: TGTGCCAGCAGTGAACTGGGAGGCTCCTACGAGCAGTACTTC
v_gene: TRBV2; abundance: NA; j_gene: TRBJ2-1; d_gene: TRBD1; CDR3aa: CASLKDRWGDNEQFF; CDR3nt: TGTGCCAGCCTAAAGGACAGGTGGGGTGACAATGAGCAGTTCTTC
v_gene: TRBV7-2; abundance: NA; j_gene: TRBJ2-3; d_gene: NA; CDR3aa: CASSPGYYQVSTDTQYF; CDR3nt: TGTGCCAGCAGCCCAGGGTATTATCAGGTCTCAACAGATACGCAGTATTTT
v_gene: TRBV7-8; abundance: NA; j_gene: TRBJ2-1; d_gene: NA; CDR3aa: CASSFAGLSYNEQFF; CDR3nt: TGTGCCAGCAGCTTTGCGGGGTTGTCCTACAATGAGCAGTTCTTC
v_gene: TRBV14; abundance: few; j_gene: TRBJ1-2; d_gene: NA; CDR3aa: CASSQSYNYGYTF; CDR3nt: TGTGCCAGCAGCCAATCGTATAACTATGGCTACACCTTC
v_gene: TRBV27; abundance: once; j_gene: TRBJ2-2; d_gene: NA; CDR3aa: CASSLDSTRTGELFF; CDR3nt: TGTGCCAGCAGCTTAGACAGTACCCGAACCGGGGAGCTGTTTTTT
v_gene: TRBV2; abundance: NA; j_gene: TRBJ2-1; d_gene: TRBD2; CDR3aa: CASRALAGDAEQFF; CDR3nt: TGTGCCAGCAGAGCCCTAGCGGGGGACGCTGAGCAGTTCTTC
v_gene: TRBV11-3; abundance: NA; j_gene: TRBJ2-3; d_gene: TRBD2; CDR3aa: CASSLGGLAATDTQYF; CDR3nt: TGTGCCAGCAGCTTAGGAGGACTAGCGGCCACAGATACGCAGTATTTT
v_gene: TRBV7-2; abundance: NA; j_gene: TRBJ2-2; d_gene: TRBD2; CDR3aa: CASSSQLQRGGGGELFF; CDR3nt: TGTGCCAGCAGCTCCCAACTTCAACGGGGGGGTGGCGGGGAGCTGTTTTTT
v_gene: TRBV6-1; abundance: NA; j_gene: TRBJ1-2; d_gene: TRBD1; CDR3aa: CASSESPGRARGHYGYTF; CDR3nt: TGTGCCAGCAGTGAATCACCGGGACGGGCCAGGGGGCACTATGGCTACACCTTC
v_gene: TRBV7-2; abundance: NA; j_gene: TRBJ2-4; d_gene: TRBD1; CDR3aa: CASSFSGGAANIQYF; CDR3nt: TGTGCCAGCAGCTTCTCAGGGGGCGCGGCAAACATTCAGTACTTC
v_gene: TRBV4-1; abundance: NA; j_gene: TRBJ2-5; d_gene: NA; CDR3aa: CASSQDLASQETQYF; CDR3nt: TGCGCCAGCAGCCAAGATCTAGCCAGTCAAGAGACCCAGTACTTC
v_gene: TRBV4-1; abundance: NA; j_gene: TRBJ2-7; d_gene: NA; CDR3aa: CASRERMTSYEQYF; CDR3nt: TGCGCCAGCAGGGAGCGGATGACGTCCTACGAGCAGTACTTC
v_gene: TRBV5-6; abundance: NA; j_gene: TRBJ2-7; d_gene: NA; CDR3aa: CASSSSLAGEQYF; CDR3nt: TGTGCCAGCAGCTCGAGTTTGGCAGGGGAGCAGTACTTC
v_gene: TRBV14; abundance: NA; j_gene: TRBJ2-1; d_gene: NA; CDR3aa: CASSPSLREQFF; CDR3nt: TGTGCCAGCAGCCCTTCCCTCAGGGAGCAGTTCTTC
v_gene: TRBV10-3; abundance: NA; j_gene: TRBJ2-7; d_gene: NA; CDR3aa: CAIRGDFRASYEQYF; CDR3nt: TGTGCCATCAGGGGGGACTTCCGGGCCTCCTACGAGCAGTACTTC
v_gene: TRBV7-6; abundance: NA; j_gene: TRBJ1-3; d_gene: TRBD1; CDR3aa: CASSLGQGPGNTIYF; CDR3nt: TGTGCCAGCAGTTTGGGACAGGGCCCTGGAAACACCATATATTTT
v_gene: TRBV6-1; abundance: NA; j_gene: TRBJ2-7; d_gene: NA; CDR3aa: CASSEGLVGALEQYF; CDR3nt: TGTGCCAGCAGTGAAGGCCTCGTCGGAGCACTCGAGCAGTACTTC
v_gene: TRBV5-1; abundance: NA; j_gene: TRBJ1-3; d_gene: TRBD1; CDR3aa: CASRPTGGGNTIYF; CDR3nt: TGCGCCAGCAGACCGACAGGGGGCGGAAACACCATATATTTT
v_gene: TRBV28; abundance: once; j_gene: TRBJ1-5; d_gene: NA; CDR3aa: CASSFVQGRKGNQPQHF; CDR3nt: TGTGCCAGCAGTTTTGTTCAGGGGCGAAAGGGCAATCAGCCCCAGCATTTT
v_gene: TRBV6-2/TRBV6-3; abundance: NA; j_gene: TRBJ1-3; d_gene: NA; CDR3aa: CASSYAARSGNTIYF; CDR3nt: TGTGCCAGCAGTTACGCGGCCCGCTCTGGAAACACCATATATTTT
v_gene: TRBV9; abundance: NA; j_gene: TRBJ2-3; d_gene: TRBD1; CDR3aa: CASSVVGHGQGDTDTQYF; CDR3nt: TGTGCCAGCAGCGTAGTGGGTCACGGACAGGGTGACACAGATACGCAGTATTTT
v_gene: TRBV11-1; abundance: NA; j_gene: TRBJ2-7; d_gene: TRBD2; CDR3aa: CASSPRRGSSYEQYF; CDR3nt: TGTGCCAGCAGCCCCCGGCGGGGGAGCTCCTACGAGCAGTACTTC
v_gene: TRBV5-1; abundance: NA; j_gene: TRBJ2-5; d_gene: NA; CDR3aa: CAASRGPEETQYF; CDR3nt: TGCGCCGCCTCAAGGGGCCCGGAGGAGACCCAGTACTTC
v_gene: TRBV2; abundance: once; j_gene: TRBJ1-4; d_gene: TRBD1; CDR3aa: CASRRTGESEKLFF; CDR3nt: TGTGCCAGCAGAAGGACAGGGGAAAGTGAAAAACTGTTTTTT
v_gene: TRBV19; abundance: NA; j_gene: TRBJ1-5; d_gene: TRBD1; CDR3aa: CASSMRLWETGAQPQHF; CDR3nt: TGTGCCAGTAGTATGAGGTTGTGGGAGACAGGGGCACAGCCCCAGCATTTT
v_gene: TRBV5-1; abundance: few; j_gene: TRBJ2-7; d_gene: NA; CDR3aa: CASSFAQVGGEQYF; CDR3nt: TGCGCCAGCAGCTTTGCGCAGGTGGGAGGCGAGCAGTACTTC
v_gene: TRBV9; abundance: NA; j_gene: TRBJ2-7; d_gene: TRBD2; CDR3aa: CASSEGSGDYEQYF; CDR3nt: TGTGCCAGCAGCGAAGGGAGCGGGGATTACGAGCAGTACTTC
v_gene: TRBV27; abundance: NA; j_gene: TRBJ2-2; d_gene: TRBD2; CDR3aa: CASKRGFTGELFF; CDR3nt: TGTGCCAGCAAGCGGGGATTCACCGGGGAGCTGTTTTTT
v_gene: TRBV9; abundance: NA; j_gene: TRBJ1-1; d_gene: TRBD1; CDR3aa: CASSVLQGMNTEAFF; CDR3nt: TGTGCCAGCAGCGTCTTACAGGGGATGAACACTGAAGCTTTCTTT
v_gene: TRBV7-2; abundance: NA; j_gene: TRBJ1-1; d_gene: NA; CDR3aa: CASNKDSSYTEAFF; CDR3nt: TGTGCCAGCAACAAGGACAGTTCGTACACTGAAGCTTTCTTT
v_gene: TRBV28; abundance: NA; j_gene: TRBJ2-3; d_gene: TRBD2; CDR3aa: CASTLGAGGHRTDTQYF; CDR3nt: TGTGCCAGCACCTTGGGAGCGGGGGGGCATCGCACAGATACGCAGTATTTT
v_gene: TRBV19; abundance: NA; j_gene: TRBJ2-1; d_gene: TRBD2; CDR3aa: CASSIGLAGGYNEQFF; CDR3nt: TGTGCCAGTAGTATCGGATTAGCGGGGGGTTACAATGAGCAGTTCTTC
v_gene: TRBV13; abundance: once; j_gene: TRBJ2-7; d_gene: NA; CDR3aa: CASSFGGGEQYF; CDR3nt: TGTGCCAGCAGCTTTGGGGGAGGCGAGCAGTACTTC